Following are 4 T cell receptor beta chains from one sample sequenced in a study of blood T cell repertoires in COVID-19. Generated by immunoSEQ multiplex PCR, the TCRdb table keeps only in-frame clones and is missing some. Of around 250,000 clones in the sample, around 84% are singletons; the top ten hold under 9%. The sample consisted of peripheral blood. Receptor source: a woman in her 70s with active or convalescent COVID-19.

The CDR3 loop is CASSTRGGYGYTF. The CDR3 DNA is TGTGCCAGCAGCACGCGGGGGGGCTATGGCTACACCTTC. The chain recombines TRBV9 with TRBJ1-2; D is perhaps TRBD1 (5 bases). V lost 4 bases, J lost 4 bases, and 11 bases lay in between. CDR3 length: 13 residues. The germline CDR1 and CDR2 sequences are SGDLS and YYNGEE.

The CDR3 region has the DNA TGTGCCAGCAGCTTAAAGGATACGGGGTCCCAGCATTTT. Its protein product is CASSLKDTGSQHF. The J gene is TRBJ1-5, the V gene TRBV7-6; D uncertain. The CDR3 sequence is 13 residues long. CDR1 and CDR2 (germline): SGHVS, FNYEAQ. V shed 2 bases and J shed 11 bases, with 13 bases lying between them.

The genes are TRBV5-1 and TRBJ1-2; no definite D call. CDR3 length: 13 amino acids. The germline gives CDR1 SGHRS, CDR2 YFSETQ. V lost 0 bases and J 6 bases, leaving 9 bases between the germline ends. The CDR3 sequence: CASSLAAANGYTF. The CDR3 DNA follows: TGCGCCAGCAGCTTGGCGGCGGCGAATGGCTACACCTTC.

The V gene is TRBV2, the J gene TRBJ2-3; possibly TRBD2 for D (6 bases). The CDR3 spans 13 residues. Germline CDR1 and CDR2: SNHLY and FYNNEI. CDR3 amino acids: CAGGAEKTDTQYF. Here the CDR3 DNA reads TGTGCTGGCGGGGCGGAGAAAACAGATACGCAGTATTTT.